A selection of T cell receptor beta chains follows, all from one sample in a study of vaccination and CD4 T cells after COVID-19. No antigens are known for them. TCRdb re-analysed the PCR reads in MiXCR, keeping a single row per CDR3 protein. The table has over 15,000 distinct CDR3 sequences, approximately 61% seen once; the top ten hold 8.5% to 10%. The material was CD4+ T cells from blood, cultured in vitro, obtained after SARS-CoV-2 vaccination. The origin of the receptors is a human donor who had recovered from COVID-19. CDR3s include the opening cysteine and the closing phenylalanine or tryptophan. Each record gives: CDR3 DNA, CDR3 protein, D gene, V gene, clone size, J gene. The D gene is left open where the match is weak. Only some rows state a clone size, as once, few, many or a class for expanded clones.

DNA: TGTGCCAGCAGCGGACCCGGACAGGGCAACTATGGCTACACCTTC
CDR3: CASSGPGQGNYGYTF
D: TRBD1
V: TRBV12-3/TRBV12-4
size: NA
J: TRBJ1-2

DNA: TGCAGTGCTAACGGACACCAAGAGACCCAGTACTTC
CDR3: CSANGHQETQYF
D: NA
V: TRBV20-1
size: NA
J: TRBJ2-5

DNA: TGTGCCAGCAGTGAATTGGTCGAATACTATGGCTACACCTTC
CDR3: CASSELVEYYGYTF
D: NA
V: TRBV6-1
size: NA
J: TRBJ1-2

DNA: TGTGCCAGCAGTTACATAGCTAATAACTATGGCTACACCTTC
CDR3: CASSYIANNYGYTF
D: NA
V: TRBV6-5
size: NA
J: TRBJ1-2

DNA: TGTGCCAGCAGCTTAGTTGGACAGCCCCAGCATTTT
CDR3: CASSLVGQPQHF
D: NA
V: TRBV7-8
size: NA
J: TRBJ1-5

DNA: TGCAGTGCTCGGGACAGGGTCGCTGGCACCATATATTTT
CDR3: CSARDRVAGTIYF
D: TRBD1
V: TRBV20-1
size: few
J: TRBJ1-3

DNA: TGTGCCAGTAGACCCGGTTACGAGCAGTACTTC
CDR3: CASRPGYEQYF
D: NA
V: TRBV19
size: once
J: TRBJ2-7

DNA: TGTGCCACCAGCAGAGCTCCCGGGGAGGAGCTGTTTTTT
CDR3: CATSRAPGEELFF
D: NA
V: TRBV15
size: NA
J: TRBJ2-2

DNA: TGCAGTGCTAGGAAAACGGCAAACACTGAAGCTTTCTTT
CDR3: CSARKTANTEAFF
D: NA
V: TRBV20-1
size: few
J: TRBJ1-1

DNA: TGTGCCAGCTCGGGGACCGGACAAGATACGCAGTATTTT
CDR3: CASSGTGQDTQYF
D: NA
V: TRBV6-2/TRBV6-3
size: NA
J: TRBJ2-3

DNA: TGTGCCAGCAGTTTAATTCGCCCCGGCGGGTTACAAGAGACCCAGTACTTC
CDR3: CASSLIRPGGLQETQYF
D: NA
V: TRBV27
size: NA
J: TRBJ2-5

DNA: TGTGCCAGTAGAGGACTAGCGGGAGCCGGGGAGCTGTTTTTT
CDR3: CASRGLAGAGELFF
D: TRBD2
V: TRBV19
size: few
J: TRBJ2-2

DNA: TGTGCCATCAGAGACAGGGATATAGGTTCACCCCTCCACTTT
CDR3: CAIRDRDIGSPLHF
D: TRBD1
V: TRBV10-3
size: NA
J: TRBJ1-6

DNA: TGTGCCAGCAGTTTAGCTCTACAGGGGGACGAGCAGTACTTC
CDR3: CASSLALQGDEQYF
D: TRBD1
V: TRBV28
size: NA
J: TRBJ2-7

DNA: TGTGCCAGCAGTCCCGGGCTAATAGCTAACTATGGCTACACCTTC
CDR3: CASSPGLIANYGYTF
D: NA
V: TRBV2
size: NA
J: TRBJ1-2